This T cell receptor beta chain came from a study of spatial heterogeneity in lung cancer. This clonotype was counted ten times or more. CDR1 MDHEN and CDR2 SYDVKM come from the germline V gene. The CDR3 is 15 residues long. Trimming cost V 6 bases and J 4 bases, with 15 bases left between them. TCRdb re-called the 5' RACE reads with MiXCR, one entry per CDR3 protein. The data contain under 85,000 distinct CDR3 sequences, about 7.8% of them singletons. Indicated time point: sample taken at primary tumor resection. The specimen comprised PBMCs, sampled at surgery. The sequence derives from a male donor with early-stage non-small cell lung cancer. The rearrangement joins TRBV28 to TRBJ1-4; D remains unclear. The CDR3 DNA reads as TGTGCCAGCAGGATTCTCTTGGACGGTAATGAAAAACTGTTTTTT. It translates to CASRILLDGNEKLFF.